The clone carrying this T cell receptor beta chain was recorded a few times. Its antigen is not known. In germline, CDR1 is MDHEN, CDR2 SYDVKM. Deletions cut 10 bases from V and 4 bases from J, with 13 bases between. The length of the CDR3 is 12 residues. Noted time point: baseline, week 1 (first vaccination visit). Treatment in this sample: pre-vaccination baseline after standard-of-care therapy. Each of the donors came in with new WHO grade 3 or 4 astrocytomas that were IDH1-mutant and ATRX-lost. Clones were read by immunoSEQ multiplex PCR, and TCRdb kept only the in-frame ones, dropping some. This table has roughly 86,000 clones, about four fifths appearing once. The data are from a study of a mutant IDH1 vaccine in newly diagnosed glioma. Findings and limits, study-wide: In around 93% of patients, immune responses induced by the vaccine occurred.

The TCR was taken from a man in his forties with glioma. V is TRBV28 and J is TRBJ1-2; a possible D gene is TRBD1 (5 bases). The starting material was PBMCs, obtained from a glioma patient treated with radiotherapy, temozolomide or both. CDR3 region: CATNKGFYGYTF. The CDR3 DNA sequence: TGTGCCACCAACAAGGGGTTCTATGGCTACACCTTC.